The clone carrying this T cell receptor beta chain was observed a handful of times. Its antigen remains unidentified. This specimen belongs to a study of T cells in localized non-small cell lung cancer. The study, taken as a whole, reports: Compared with tumor, uninvolved adjacent lung displayed greater T cell clonality, ranking highest overall. In adjacent lung appeared a median roughly 56 of the top 100 tumor clones. Because sequencing included only one region (of the tumor), heterogeneity remains possible.

Per the germline V gene, CDR1 is GTSNPN and CDR2 is SVGIG (reference sequence). CDR3 size: 13 residues. The germline V and J ends were trimmed by 0 bases and 3 bases, with 8 bases remaining between them. The assay was immunoSEQ multiplex PCR, and TCRdb's table has in-frame clones only and misses some. The table shows approximately 4,500 clones, with 21% occurring only once. The chain couples TRBV30 to TRBJ1-1; possible D gene TRBD1, 6 bases. The TCR originated in a female donor older than 55 with stage I lung adenocarcinoma. The specimen was lung tumor tissue, collected before any cancer treatment. CDR3 in DNA: TGTGCCTGGAGTGTAAGGGGGGACACTGAAGCTTTCTTT. It yields the protein CAWSVRGDTEAFF.